This T cell receptor (beta chain) was captured by sequencing in a study of identical twins. TCRdb fed the 5' RACE reads into MiXCR, producing one record per CDR3 protein. The sample includes roughly 750,000 distinct CDR3 sequences, 21% of them seen just once. CDR1 and CDR2 from the germline V gene are ENHRY and SYGVKD. The CDR3 has 18 residues. V lost 0 bases, J lost 7 bases, and 14 bases stayed unmatched. General observations from the study: Because invariant MAIT and iNKT cells could be present, zero-insertion analyses could be partly confounded.

As regards this clonotype: Its matching antigen is unknown.

The data also belong to a second study, concerning T cells expressing NK-cell markers. That work states: Among eight sequenced donors, seven carried HCMV seropositivity while one was seronegative. Roughly 6 of the donors carried dominant NKG2C+ clonotypes that took up about 1.0-7.5% of their CD8+ T cells.

The sequence derives from a woman between 18 and 29 years old in good health. The chain recombines TRBV10-3 with TRBJ2-1; 8 positions agree with TRBD2. The sample consisted of PBMCs. The CDR3 nucleotides read TGTGCCATCAGTGAGTCGTCCCTAGCGGGCAGTAGGAGGAATGAGCAGTTCTTC. Translated, it gives CAISESSLAGSRRNEQFF.